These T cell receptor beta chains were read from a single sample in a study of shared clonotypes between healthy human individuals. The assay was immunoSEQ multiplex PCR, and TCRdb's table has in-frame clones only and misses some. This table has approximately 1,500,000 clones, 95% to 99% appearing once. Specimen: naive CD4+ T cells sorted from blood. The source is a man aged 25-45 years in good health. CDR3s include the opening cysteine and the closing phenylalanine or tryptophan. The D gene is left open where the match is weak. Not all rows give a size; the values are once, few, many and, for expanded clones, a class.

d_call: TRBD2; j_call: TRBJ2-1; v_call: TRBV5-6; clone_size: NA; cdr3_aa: CASSGWTSGKHEQFF; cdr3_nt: TGTGCCAGCAGCGGTTGGACTAGCGGGAAGCATGAGCAGTTCTTC
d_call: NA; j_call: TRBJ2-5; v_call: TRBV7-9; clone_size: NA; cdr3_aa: CASSWMGGPEETQYF; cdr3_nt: TGTGCCAGCAGCTGGATGGGGGGACCGGAAGAGACCCAGTACTTC
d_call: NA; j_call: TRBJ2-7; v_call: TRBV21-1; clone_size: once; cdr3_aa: CASSSRGVSYEQYF; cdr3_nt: TGTGCCAGCAGCTCTAGAGGGGTGTCCTACGAGCAGTACTTC
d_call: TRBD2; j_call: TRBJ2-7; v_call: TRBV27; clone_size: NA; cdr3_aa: CASSLGLAGYEQYF; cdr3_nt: TGTGCCAGCAGTTTAGGACTAGCGGGATACGAGCAGTACTTC
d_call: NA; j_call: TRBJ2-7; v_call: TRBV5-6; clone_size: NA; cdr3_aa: CASGGYEQYF; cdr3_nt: TGTGCCAGCGGAGGCTACGAGCAGTACTTC
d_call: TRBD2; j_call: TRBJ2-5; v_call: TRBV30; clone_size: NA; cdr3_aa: CAWSEGLAGGLQETQYF; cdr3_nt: TGTGCCTGGAGTGAGGGACTAGCGGGAGGACTTCAAGAGACCCAGTACTTC
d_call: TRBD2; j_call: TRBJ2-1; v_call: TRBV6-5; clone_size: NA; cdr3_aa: CASSYFAGGRRVFF; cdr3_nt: TGTGCCAGCAGTTACTTTGCGGGAGGGCGCCGGGTGTTCTTC
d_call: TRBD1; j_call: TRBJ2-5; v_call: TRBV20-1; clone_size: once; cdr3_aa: CSARQGETQYF; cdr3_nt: TGCAGTGCAAGACAGGGGGAGACCCAGTACTTC
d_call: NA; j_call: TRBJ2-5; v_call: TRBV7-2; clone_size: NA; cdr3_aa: CASSLARGETQYF; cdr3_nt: TGTGCCAGCAGCTTAGCGCGAGGGGAGACCCAGTACTTC
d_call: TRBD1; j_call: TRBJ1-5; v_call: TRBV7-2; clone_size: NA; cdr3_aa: CASSLGQINQPQHF; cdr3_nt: TGTGCCAGCAGCTTGGGACAGATCAATCAGCCCCAGCATTTT
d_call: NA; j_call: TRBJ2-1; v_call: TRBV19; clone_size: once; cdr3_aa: CASRRGLNSNEQFF; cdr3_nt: TGTGCCAGTAGAAGGGGACTTAACTCCAATGAGCAGTTCTTC
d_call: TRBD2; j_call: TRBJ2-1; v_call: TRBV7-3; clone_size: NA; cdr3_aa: CASSPLAGGNNEQFF; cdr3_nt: TGTGCCAGCAGCCCGCTAGCGGGAGGGAACAATGAGCAGTTCTTC
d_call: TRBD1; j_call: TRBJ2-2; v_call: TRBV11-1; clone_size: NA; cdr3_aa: CASSRNRGQYTGELFF; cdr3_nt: TGTGCCAGCAGCCGCAACAGGGGGCAATACACCGGGGAGCTGTTTTTT
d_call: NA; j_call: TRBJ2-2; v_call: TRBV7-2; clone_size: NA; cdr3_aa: CASSTTHGHKNGELFF; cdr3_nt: TGTGCCAGCAGCACAACGCATGGACATAAGAACGGGGAGCTGTTTTTT
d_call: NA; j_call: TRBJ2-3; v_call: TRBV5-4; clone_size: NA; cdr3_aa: CASSLRSASTDTQYF; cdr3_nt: TGTGCCAGCAGCTTGAGAAGCGCGAGCACAGATACGCAGTATTTT
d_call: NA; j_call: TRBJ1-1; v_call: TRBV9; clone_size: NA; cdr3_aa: CASSVVNGNTEAFF; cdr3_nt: TGTGCCAGCAGCGTAGTGAACGGGAACACTGAAGCTTTCTTT
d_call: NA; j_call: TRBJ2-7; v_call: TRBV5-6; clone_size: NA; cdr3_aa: CASSFYRSTPSYEQYF; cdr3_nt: TGTGCCAGCAGCTTTTACAGGTCCACGCCATCCTACGAGCAGTACTTC
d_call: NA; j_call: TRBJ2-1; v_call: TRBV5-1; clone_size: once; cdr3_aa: CASSPGRDGNNEQFF; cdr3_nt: TGCGCCAGCAGCCCGGGCCGGGACGGGAACAATGAGCAGTTCTTC
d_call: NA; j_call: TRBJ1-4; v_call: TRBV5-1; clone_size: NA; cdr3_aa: CASSRSGVTNEKLFF; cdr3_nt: TGCGCCAGCAGCCGATCAGGGGTGACTAATGAAAAACTGTTTTTT
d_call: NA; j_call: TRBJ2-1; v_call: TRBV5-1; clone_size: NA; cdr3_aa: CASSFGVGTEQFF; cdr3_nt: TGCGCCAGCAGCTTCGGAGTCGGGACAGAGCAGTTCTTC
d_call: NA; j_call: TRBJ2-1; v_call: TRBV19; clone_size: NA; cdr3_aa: CASSIVGGGEFF; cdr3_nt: TGTGCCAGTAGTATAGTCGGGGGTGGCGAGTTCTTC
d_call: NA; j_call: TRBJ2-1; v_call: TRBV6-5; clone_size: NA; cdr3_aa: CASTQGLALQGEQFF; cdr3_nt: TGTGCCAGCACCCAAGGGCTAGCCCTACAGGGTGAGCAGTTCTTC
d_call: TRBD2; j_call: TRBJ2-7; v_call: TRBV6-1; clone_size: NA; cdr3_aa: CASKASGSYEQYF; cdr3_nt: TGTGCCAGCAAAGCTAGCGGCTCCTACGAGCAGTACTTC
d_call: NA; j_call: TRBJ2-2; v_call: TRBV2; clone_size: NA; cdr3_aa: CASSRTLNTGELFF; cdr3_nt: TGTGCCAGCAGCCGGACCCTGAACACCGGGGAGCTGTTTTTT
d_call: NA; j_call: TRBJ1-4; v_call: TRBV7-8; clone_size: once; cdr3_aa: CASSLRDPGLTNEKLFF; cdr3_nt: TGTGCCAGCAGCCTCCGGGACCCAGGGTTAACTAATGAAAAACTGTTTTTT
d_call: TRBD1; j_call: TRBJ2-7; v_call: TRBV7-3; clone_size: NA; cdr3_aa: CASSLGPGQGSSYEQYF; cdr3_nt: TGTGCCAGCAGCTTAGGGCCGGGACAGGGTAGCTCCTACGAGCAGTACTTC
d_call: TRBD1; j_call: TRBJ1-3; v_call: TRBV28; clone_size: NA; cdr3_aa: CASSLFRDRGLSGNTIYF; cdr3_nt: TGTGCCAGCAGTTTGTTTAGGGACAGGGGGCTATCTGGAAACACCATATATTTT
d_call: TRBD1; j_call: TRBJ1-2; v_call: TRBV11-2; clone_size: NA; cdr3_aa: CASSPRTGSDYGYTF; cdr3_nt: TGTGCCAGCAGTCCCAGGACAGGGTCGGATTATGGCTACACCTTC
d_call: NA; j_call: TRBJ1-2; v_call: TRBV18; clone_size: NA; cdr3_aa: CASSPGGHSGGYTF; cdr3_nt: TGTGCCAGCTCACCGGGGGGTCATAGCGGTGGCTACACCTTC
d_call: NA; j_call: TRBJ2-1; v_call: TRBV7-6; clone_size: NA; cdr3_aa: CASSSPLQGSYNEQFF; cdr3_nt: TGTGCCAGCAGCTCCCCTCTTCAGGGAAGCTACAATGAGCAGTTCTTC
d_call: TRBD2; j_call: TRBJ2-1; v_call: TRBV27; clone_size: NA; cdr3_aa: CASSLYPSPWTSGKGNEQFF; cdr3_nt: TGTGCCAGCAGTTTATATCCCAGCCCATGGACTAGCGGGAAAGGCAATGAGCAGTTCTTC
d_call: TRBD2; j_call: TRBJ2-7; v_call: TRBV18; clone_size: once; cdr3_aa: CASSLLGSGDYEQYF; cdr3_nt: TGTGCCAGCTCCCTTTTGGGTAGCGGGGACTACGAGCAGTACTTC
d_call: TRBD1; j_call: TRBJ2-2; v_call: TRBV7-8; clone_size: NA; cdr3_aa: CASSIGQGANTGELFF; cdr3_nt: TGTGCCAGCAGCATCGGACAGGGAGCGAACACCGGGGAGCTGTTTTTT
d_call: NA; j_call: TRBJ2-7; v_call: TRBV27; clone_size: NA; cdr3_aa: CASRSGTWPYEQYF; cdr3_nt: TGTGCCAGCAGATCCGGGACTTGGCCCTACGAGCAGTACTTC
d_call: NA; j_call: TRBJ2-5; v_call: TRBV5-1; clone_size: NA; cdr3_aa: CASSPLQGSETQYF; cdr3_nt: TGCGCCAGCAGCCCCCTACAGGGTTCAGAGACCCAGTACTTC
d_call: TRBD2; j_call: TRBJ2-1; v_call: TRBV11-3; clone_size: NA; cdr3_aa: CASSPRTSGRVEQFF; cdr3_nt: TGTGCCAGCAGCCCCCGAACTAGCGGGAGGGTTGAGCAGTTCTTC
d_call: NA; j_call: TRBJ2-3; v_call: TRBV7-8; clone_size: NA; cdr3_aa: CATKGPGTDTQYF; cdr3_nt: TGTGCCACGAAGGGCCCCGGCACAGATACGCAGTATTTT
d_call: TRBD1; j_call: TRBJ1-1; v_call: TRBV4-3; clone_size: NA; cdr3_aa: CASRKRGTGADTEAFF; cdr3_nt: TGCGCCAGCAGAAAAAGGGGCACAGGGGCGGACACTGAAGCTTTCTTT
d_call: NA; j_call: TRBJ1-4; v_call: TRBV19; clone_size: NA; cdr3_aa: CASSFSGTNEKLFF; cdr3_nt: TGTGCCAGTAGTTTCTCAGGGACTAATGAAAAACTGTTTTTT
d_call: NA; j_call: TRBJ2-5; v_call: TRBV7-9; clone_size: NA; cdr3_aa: CASSLVAAETQYF; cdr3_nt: TGTGCCAGCAGCTTAGTTGCGGCAGAGACCCAGTACTTC
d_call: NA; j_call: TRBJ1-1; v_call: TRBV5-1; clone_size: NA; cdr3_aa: CASSLGRNTEAFF; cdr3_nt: TGCGCCAGCAGCCTGGGACGAAACACTGAAGCTTTCTTT
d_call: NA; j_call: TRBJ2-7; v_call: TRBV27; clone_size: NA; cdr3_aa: CASSFLSGSNYEQYF; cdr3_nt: TGTGCCAGCAGTTTCCTTAGTGGCAGCAACTACGAGCAGTACTTC
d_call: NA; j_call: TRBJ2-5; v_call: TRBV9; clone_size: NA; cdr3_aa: CASSVVGETQYF; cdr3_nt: TGTGCCAGCAGCGTAGTTGGGGAGACCCAGTACTTC
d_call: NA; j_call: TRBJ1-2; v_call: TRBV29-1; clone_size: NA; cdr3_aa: CSVQDTNYGYTF; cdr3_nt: TGCAGCGTTCAGGACACTAACTATGGCTACACCTTC
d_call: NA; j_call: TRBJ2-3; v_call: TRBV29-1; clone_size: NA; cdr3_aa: CSVDSGTDTQYF; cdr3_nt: TGCAGCGTTGATAGTGGGACAGATACGCAGTATTTT
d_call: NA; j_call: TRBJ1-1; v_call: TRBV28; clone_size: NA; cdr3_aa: CASSTVPGAFF; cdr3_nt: TGTGCCAGCAGCACTGTACCCGGAGCTTTCTTT
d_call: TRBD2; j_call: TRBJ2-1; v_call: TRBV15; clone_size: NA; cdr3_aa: CATSSDVGGRAPYNEQFF; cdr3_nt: TGTGCCACCAGCAGCGACGTAGGAGGGAGGGCCCCCTACAATGAGCAGTTCTTC
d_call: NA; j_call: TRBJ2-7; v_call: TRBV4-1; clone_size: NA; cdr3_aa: CASSHPLGAFSDEQYF; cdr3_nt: TGCGCCAGCAGCCACCCGCTGGGAGCGTTTTCAGACGAGCAGTACTTC
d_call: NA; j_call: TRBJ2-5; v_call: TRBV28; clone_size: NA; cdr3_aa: CASSLVRSRETQYF; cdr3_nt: TGTGCCAGCAGTTTGGTTCGGAGTCGAGAGACCCAGTACTTC